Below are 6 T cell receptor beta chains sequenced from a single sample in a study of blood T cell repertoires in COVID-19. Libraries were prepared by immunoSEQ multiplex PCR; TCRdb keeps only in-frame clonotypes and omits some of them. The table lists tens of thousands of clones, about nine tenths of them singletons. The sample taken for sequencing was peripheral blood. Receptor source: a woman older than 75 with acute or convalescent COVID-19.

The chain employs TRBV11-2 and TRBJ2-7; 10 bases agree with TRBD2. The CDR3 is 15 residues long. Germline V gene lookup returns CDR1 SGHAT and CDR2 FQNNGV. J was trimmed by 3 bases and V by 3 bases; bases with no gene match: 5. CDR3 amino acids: CASSFQRGGFYEQYF. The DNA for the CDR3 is TGTGCCAGCAGCTTCCAGCGGGGGGGTTTCTACGAGCAGTACTTC.

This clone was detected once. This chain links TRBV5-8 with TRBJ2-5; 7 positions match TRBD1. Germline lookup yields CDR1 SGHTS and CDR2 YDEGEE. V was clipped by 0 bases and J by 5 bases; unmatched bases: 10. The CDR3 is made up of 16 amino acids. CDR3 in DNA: TGTGCCAGCAGCTTGGATCTGACAGGGATGGGGGAGACCCAGTACTTC. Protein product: CASSLDLTGMGETQYF.

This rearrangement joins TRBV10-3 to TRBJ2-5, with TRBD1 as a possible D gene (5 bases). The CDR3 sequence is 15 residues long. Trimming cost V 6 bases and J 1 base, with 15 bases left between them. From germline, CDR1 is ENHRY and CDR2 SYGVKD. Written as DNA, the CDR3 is TGTGCCATCAGCCTTGGCGGACACTCCCAAGAGACCCAGTACTTC. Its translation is CAISLGGHSQETQYF.

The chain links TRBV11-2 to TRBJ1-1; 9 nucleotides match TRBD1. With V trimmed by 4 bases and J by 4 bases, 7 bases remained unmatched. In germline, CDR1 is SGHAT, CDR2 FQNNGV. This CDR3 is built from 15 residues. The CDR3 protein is CASSSGTGLGTEAFF. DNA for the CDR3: TGTGCCAGCAGCTCGGGGACAGGGTTGGGCACTGAAGCTTTCTTT. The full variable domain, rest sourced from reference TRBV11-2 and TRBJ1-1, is EAGVAQSPRYKIIEKRQSVAFWCNPISGHATLYWYQQILGQGPKLLIQFQNNGVVDDSQLPKDRFSAERLKGVDSTLKIQPAKLEDSAVYLCASSSGTGLGTEAFFGQGTRLTVV.

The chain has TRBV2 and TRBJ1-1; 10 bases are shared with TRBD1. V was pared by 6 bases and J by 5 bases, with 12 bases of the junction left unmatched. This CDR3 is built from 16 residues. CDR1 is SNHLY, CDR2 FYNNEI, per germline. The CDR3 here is CASSPRTGGSWTEAFF. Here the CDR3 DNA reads TGTGCCAGCAGCCCCAGGACAGGGGGAAGTTGGACTGAAGCTTTCTTT.

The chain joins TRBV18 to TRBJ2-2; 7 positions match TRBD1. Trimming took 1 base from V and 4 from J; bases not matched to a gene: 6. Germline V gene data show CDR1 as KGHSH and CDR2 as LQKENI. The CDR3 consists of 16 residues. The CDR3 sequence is CASSPQGAPVTGELFF. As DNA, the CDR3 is TGTGCCAGCTCACCACAGGGGGCGCCGGTCACCGGGGAGCTGTTTTTT.